These 23 T cell receptor beta chains were all obtained from the same sample, sequenced in a study of T-cell reconstitution after alpha-beta-depleted transplantation in children. A TCRbeta library incorporating unique molecular identifiers was prepared. TCRdb reprocessed the PCR reads via MiXCR and lists one record per CDR3 protein. The table shows approximately 420,000 distinct CDR3 sequences, with 11% occurring only once. The sequencing used PBMCs from the stem cell graft donor, collected from the stem cell graft. The receptors shown here come from a human donor who donated a stem cell graft to a child with acute myeloid leukemia.

This clonotype showed up many times. CDR3 nucleotides: TGCGCCAGCAGCTTGGCTAGCGGTTACACAGATACGCAGTATTTT. Its translation: CASSLASGYTDTQYF. V and J are TRBV5-1 and TRBJ2-3; the match to TRBD2 covers 7 bases. Germline CDR1 is SGHRS and CDR2 is YFSETQ. The CDR3 contains 15 residues. The V gene end was trimmed by 0 bases and the J gene end by 2 bases; junction bases not matched to a gene: 3. The full variable domain, in which reference TRBV5-1 and TRBJ2-3 provide the parts outside the CDR3, is KAGVTQTPRYLIKTRGQQVTLSCSPISGHRSVSWYQQTPGQGLQFLFEYFSETQRNKGNFPGRFSGRQFSNSRSEMNVSTLELGDSALYLCASSLASGYTDTQYFGPGTRLTVL.

The chain recombines TRBV7-8 with TRBJ1-6; 8 bases are shared with TRBD1. V lost 5 bases to trimming and J lost 11 bases; unmatched junction nucleotides: 17. The CDR3 has 17 residues. Looked up from germline, CDR1 is SGHVS and CDR2 is FQNEAQ. As DNA, the CDR3 is TGTGCCAGCAGCCTCGGACAGGGAGGATCATTACGGACACCCCTCCACTTT. Its protein is CASSLGQGGSLRTPLHF.

This clonotype has only a few counts. The chain carries TRBV5-1 and TRBJ1-4; D gene ambiguous. The CDR3 contains 15 residues. In germline, CDR1 is SGHRS, CDR2 YFSETQ. Trimming cost V 1 base and J 6 bases, with 13 bases left between them. The CDR3 is CASSLLGGSDEKLFF. In DNA form, the CDR3 reads TGCGCCAGCAGCTTGCTCGGAGGGTCTGATGAAAAACTGTTTTTT.

The rearrangement uses TRBV5-1 and TRBJ2-3, with 7 bases aligning to TRBD2. V lost 7 bases, J lost 1 base, and 6 bases stayed unmatched. Germline V gene lookup returns CDR1 SGHRS and CDR2 YFSETQ. This CDR3 is 14 amino acids long. The CDR3 reads CASGRETRTDTQYF. The CDR3 DNA follows: TGCGCCAGCGGGCGGGAGACACGCACAGATACGCAGTATTTT.

This clonotype has only a few counts. CDR3 protein: CSATSLGGGETQYF. CDR3 sequence (DNA): TGCAGTGCTACCTCCCTGGGGGGGGGTGAGACCCAGTACTTC. This rearrangement joins TRBV20-1 to TRBJ2-5; 7 bases fit TRBD2. The CDR3 covers 14 residues. Trimming at V came to 4 bases and at J to 5 bases, leaving 10 bases not matched to a gene. In germline, CDR1 is DFQATT, CDR2 SNEGSKA (reference sequence).

There are many counts of this clonotype. The CDR3 region has the DNA TGCAGTGCTAGGAAACCTAGTAACACAGATACGCAGTATTTT. Translated: CSARKPSNTDTQYF. The chain recombines TRBV20-1 with TRBJ2-3; D gene uncertain. The CDR3 has 14 amino acids. Trimming left V 3 bases short and J 2 bases short, with 12 bases between. The V gene's germline CDR1 is DFQATT and CDR2 SNEGSKA (reference sequence).

CDR3 loop: CASSVQGGSETQYF. CDR3 sequence (DNA): TGTGCCAGCAGTGTCCAGGGGGGGTCGGAGACCCAGTACTTC. This chain links TRBV2 with TRBJ2-5, with D perhaps TRBD1 or TRBD2 (7 bases each). Germline V gene sequence: CDR1 SNHLY, CDR2 FYNNEI. Trimming removed 4 bases at V and 5 bases at J, with 14 bases between. The CDR3 is made up of 14 amino acids.

The chain employs TRBV12-3 or TRBV12-4 and TRBJ2-1; D might be TRBD1 or TRBD2, each matching 5 bases. The CDR3 covers 13 residues. V was clipped by 7 bases and J by 12 bases, with 19 bases between them. The CDR3 is CASTWDPRFGQFF. The CDR3 nucleotides are TGTGCCAGCACCTGGGACCCGCGATTTGGGCAGTTCTTC.

This clonotype appeared many times. The chain uses TRBV25-1 and TRBJ2-7, with D unresolved. The CDR3 totals 11 residues. The ends were cut back, 6 bases at V and 3 bases at J, with 6 bases in the middle. CDR1 is MGHDK and CDR2 is SYGVNS in the germline V gene. Here the CDR3 reads CASRSGYEQYV. Written as DNA, the CDR3 is TGTGCCAGCAGGTCAGGCTACGAGCAGTACGTC.

The chain combines TRBV28 with TRBJ2-1, with 8 positions matching TRBD2. V lost 10 bases, J lost 0 bases, and 23 bases stayed unmatched. The CDR3 contains 20 residues. CDR1 is MDHEN, CDR2 SYDVKM, per germline. The CDR3 loop is CATRPTSGRPPLSSYNEQFF. CDR3 nucleotides: TGTGCCACCAGACCCACCAGCGGGAGACCCCCCTTAAGCTCCTACAATGAGCAGTTCTTC.

V usage is TRBV12-5 and J usage is TRBJ2-5, with D possibly called TRBD1 or TRBD2 (5 bases each). CDR3 length: 15 residues. Between the trimmed V and J ends, which lost 3 bases and 4 bases, there was a span of 15 bases. Germline-derived CDR1 and CDR2 are LGHNT and FRNRAP. This CDR3 is CASGFGTAGRETQYF. CDR3 nucleotide sequence: TGTGCTAGTGGTTTTGGGACGGCAGGGCGAGAGACCCAGTACTTC.

This clonotype was observed a handful of times. The chain joins TRBV29-1 to TRBJ2-7; D gene unclear. The CDR3 loop spans 13 amino acids. Trimming cost V 1 base and J 1 base, with 8 bases left between them. The germline V gene has CDR1 SQVTM and CDR2 ANQGSEA. CDR3 region: CSVEVIDSYEQYF. The CDR3 DNA reads TGCAGCGTTGAAGTAATCGATTCCTACGAGCAGTACTTC.

In its sample, this clonotype was seen a few times. The J gene is TRBJ2-5, the V gene TRBV4-2, with D unresolved. In germline, CDR1 is LGHNA, CDR2 YNFKEQ. V was shortened by 1 base and J by 5 bases, with 14 bases between the two germline ends. This CDR3 contains 15 residues. The CDR3, as DNA: TGTGCCAGCAGCCAAGTCCCCCACGGGTGGGAGACCCAGTACTTC. This encodes CASSQVPHGWETQYF.

This clonotype was detected a few times. The V and J genes are TRBV18 and TRBJ2-2, with unresolved D. The CDR3 contains 15 residues. Per germline, CDR1 KGHSH and CDR2 LQKENI. Trimming cost V 1 base and J 4 bases, with 10 bases left between them. The DNA for the CDR3 is TGTGCCAGCTCACCACGCGGTCCTCCCACCGGGGAGCTGTTTTTT. Protein: CASSPRGPPTGELFF.

This clonotype was seen ten or more times. The genes are TRBV12-3 or TRBV12-4 and TRBJ2-5; D tentatively reads TRBD1 or TRBD2 (5 bases each). Trimming removed 2 bases from V and 5 bases from J, with 9 bases in between. This CDR3 spans 13 amino acids. The CDR3 nucleotides read TGTGCCAGCAGTTTATCAGGGACGGAGACCCAGTACTTC. Its protein is CASSLSGTETQYF.

This clonotype was observed at least ten times. The junction departs from the called germline gene at one end, perhaps through a read error. V gene TRBV5-1 combines with J gene TRBJ2-1, with 9 nucleotides matching TRBD2. Germline values: CDR1 SGHRS, CDR2 YFSETQ. CDR3 length equals 14 residues. Here the CDR3 reads CASSLTSGYNEQFF. The CDR3, as DNA: TGTGCCAGCAGCTTAACTAGCGGGTACAATGAGCAGTTCTTC.

This clonotype was seen more than once but under ten times. The DNA for the CDR3 is TGTGCCACCAGTGATCTCTTAGGGAGGGCCTACGAGCAGTACGTC. Translated, it gives CATSDLLGRAYEQYV. This chain joins TRBV24-1 and TRBJ2-7, with 7 bases matching TRBD2. The CDR3 sequence is 15 residues long. Trimming at V came to 3 bases and at J to 2 bases, leaving 6 bases not matched to a gene. Germline V lookup: CDR1 KGHDR, CDR2 SFDVKD.

This clonotype appeared many times. The V gene is TRBV5-1, the J gene TRBJ2-3; D ambiguous. This CDR3 is built from 14 residues. Germline assignment: CDR1 SGHRS and CDR2 YFSETQ. Trimming cost V 4 bases and J 2 bases, with 11 bases left between them. CDR3: CASSPTPDTDTQYF. CDR3 DNA sequence: TGCGCCAGCAGCCCCACACCCGACACAGATACGCAGTATTTT.

This clonotype came up many times. J is TRBJ2-3 and V is TRBV6-1; 7 bases align to TRBD2. The CDR3 loop spans 15 amino acids. V lost 3 bases and J lost 4; bases outside the gene matches: 7. Germline CDR1 is MNHNS and CDR2 is SASEGT. CDR3 sequence reads: CASSDSAGDPDTQYF. DNA of the CDR3: TGTGCCAGCAGTGATTCGGCGGGGGACCCAGATACGCAGTATTTT.

This clonotype was found a few times. The chain carries TRBV5-6 and TRBJ2-7, with 9 bases identical to TRBD2. The CDR3 runs 14 residues. V was clipped by 3 bases and J by 5 bases; unmatched bases: 6. Looked up from germline, CDR1 is SGHDT and CDR2 is YYEEEE. The CDR3 loop reads CASSSLAGVHEQYF. In DNA, the CDR3 is TGTGCCAGCAGCTCATTAGCGGGAGTCCACGAGCAGTACTTC.

This clonotype was seen repeatedly, ten times or more. The chain is built from TRBV7-2 and TRBJ1-1, with D maybe TRBD1 (6 bases). Germline V gene sequence: CDR1 SGHTA, CDR2 FQGNSA. V lost 7 bases to trimming and J lost 2 bases, with 14 bases between them. The CDR3 consists of 14 residues. CDR3: CASTLGGANTEAFF. The CDR3 DNA is TGTGCCAGCACCCTGGGGGGGGCAAACACTGAAGCTTTCTTT.

The chain carries TRBV6-2 or TRBV6-3 and TRBJ1-1; no clear D. Germline CDR1 is MNHEY and CDR2 is SVGEGT. This CDR3 region has 15 residues. V was shortened by 2 bases and J by 7 bases, with 17 bases between the two germline ends. Here the CDR3 reads CASSYRSGGVFEAFF. CDR3 nucleotides: TGTGCCAGCAGTTACCGTTCGGGCGGGGTGTTTGAAGCTTTCTTT.

In its sample, this clonotype was seen many times. V usage is TRBV7-8 and J usage is TRBJ2-1, with D maybe TRBD2 (7 bases). This CDR3 is 16 amino acids long. Trimming left V 5 bases short and J 9 bases short, with 23 bases between. Germline CDR1 reads SGHVS; CDR2 reads FQNEAQ. The CDR3 reads CASSPLRGTNNIEQFF. The CDR3 DNA reads TGTGCCAGCAGCCCTCTGAGGGGGACTAACAACATTGAGCAGTTCTTC.